This is a list of T cell receptor beta chains from one sample in a study of blood T cell repertoires in COVID-19. Data came from immunoSEQ multiplex PCR; TCRdb stores just in-frame clones and leaves some out. The sample records 200,000 to 300,000 clones, about 89% being singletons. Sequences were obtained from peripheral blood. These receptors all stem from a man aged 35 to 55 who had recovered from COVID-19. CDR3s include the opening cysteine and the closing phenylalanine or tryptophan. The D gene is left open where the match is weak. Expanded clones are given a class, and other clones once, few, many or no size at all.

abundance,d_gene,j_gene,v_gene,CDR3aa
.,TRBD1,TRBJ1-2,TRBV3-1/TRBV3-2,CASSRGQAGSNYGYTF
.,TRBD1,TRBJ1-6,TRBV15,CATSRGPDRGNSPLHF
.,.,TRBJ1-5,TRBV7-2,CASSSSSVAPQHF
.,TRBD2,TRBJ2-7,TRBV2,CASGPGGSYEQYF
.,TRBD1,TRBJ2-1,TRBV7-8,CASSFSRGRLRRGDYNEQFF
once,.,TRBJ2-3,TRBV11-3,CASSLVGLGDTQYF
.,TRBD2,TRBJ2-1,TRBV13,CASSYSGSYNEQFF
.,TRBD1,TRBJ2-1,TRBV20-1,CSASGQGHDEQFF
.,.,TRBJ2-3,TRBV12-3/TRBV12-4,CASSPHPQDTQYF
.,TRBD2,TRBJ2-3,TRBV7-2,CASSLGVFAGGITDTQYF
few,TRBD1,TRBJ1-2,TRBV2,CASNRQGAVYGYTF
.,.,TRBJ1-5,TRBV6-2/TRBV6-3,CASSPDRNQPQHF
.,.,TRBJ1-6,TRBV4-1,CASSQDQESWGSPLHF
.,TRBD1,TRBJ2-5,TRBV6-6,CASSTWDRVKGETQYF
.,.,TRBJ2-7,TRBV6-2/TRBV6-3,CASSPDSPEQYF
.,TRBD2,TRBJ2-7,TRBV5-4,CASSPGGLASYEQYF
.,TRBD1,TRBJ1-5,TRBV7-2,CASSYRTGMQPQHF
once,TRBD1,TRBJ2-7,TRBV9,CASSVLGGGPYEQYF
.,.,TRBJ2-7,TRBV7-9,CASSTSTGYYEQYF
once,.,TRBJ2-2,TRBV7-8,CAQPGSTGELFF
.,TRBD2,TRBJ2-1,TRBV29-1,CSVTGTSGIHEQFF
.,.,TRBJ2-5,TRBV4-3,CASSQELRRGQETQYF